The 16 T cell receptor beta chains presented below share a single source sample, sequenced in a study of response to subunit inactivated influenza vaccine. TCRdb passed the RT-PCR reads through MiXCR, listing each CDR3 protein once. Here the sample spans approximately 680,000 distinct CDR3 sequences, approximately 14% being singletons. Source: PBMCs from blood, taken 11 to 12 days after vaccination. These receptors were obtained from a middle-aged man who received an inactivated influenza vaccine.

This clonotype came up a few times. The J gene is TRBJ1-3, the V gene TRBV7-9; no clear D gene. Germline loops: CDR1 SEHNR, CDR2 FQNEAQ (reference sequence). CDR3 length equals 12 residues. V was shortened by 5 bases and J by 7 bases, with 9 bases between the two germline ends. Here the CDR3 reads CASSATDNTIYF. CDR3 DNA sequence: TGTGCCAGCAGCGCGACGGACAACACCATATATTTT. Complete variable domain (other parts from reference TRBV7-9 and TRBJ1-3): DTGVSQNPRHKITKRGQNVTFRCDPISEHNRLYWYRQTLGQGPEFLTYFQNEAQLEKSRLLSDRFSAERPKGSFSTLEIQRTEQGDSAMYLCASSATDNTIYFGEGSWLTVV.

The table lists this clonotype with many counts. The J gene is TRBJ2-7, the V gene TRBV10-3; D call uncertain. This CDR3 region has 15 residues. Trimming stripped 0 bases from V and 3 bases from J, with 12 bases between. Per germline, CDR1 ENHRY and CDR2 SYGVKD. As DNA, the CDR3 is TGTGCCATCAGTGAGTCTAATGGGGTTGGCTACGAGCAGTACTTC. Its protein product is CAISESNGVGYEQYF.

The CDR3 protein is CASSHGLGRTDTQYF. In DNA form, the CDR3 reads TGTGCCAGCAGTCACGGACTAGGGCGCACAGATACGCAGTATTTT. The chain is built from TRBV25-1 and TRBJ2-3, with TRBD2 matching over 7 bases. V shed 5 bases, J shed 1 base, and the junction held 6 bases outside the gene matches. There are 15 residues in the CDR3. Germline CDR1 MGHDK, CDR2 SYGVNS.

This clonotype was counted only a few times. This rearrangement joins TRBV5-1 to TRBJ2-3, with D unresolved. Deletions cut 9 bases from V and 2 bases from J, with 13 bases between. The germline V gene has CDR1 SGHRS and CDR2 YFSETQ. The CDR3 has 13 residues. CDR3 nucleotides: TGCGCCACCCAGCAAAGCCCCACAGATACGCAGTATTTT. This gives the protein CATQQSPTDTQYF.

The chain is built from TRBV29-1 and TRBJ2-1; 16 nucleotides align to TRBD2. Germline CDR1 SQVTM, CDR2 ANQGSEA. The CDR3 runs 16 residues. The CDR3 region is CSAGTSGGASYNEQFF. CDR3 DNA: TGCAGTGCCGGGACTAGCGGGGGGGCGTCCTACAATGAGCAGTTCTTC.

This clonotype was recorded a few times. The rearrangement links TRBV2 to TRBJ2-2; D may be TRBD2 (6 bases). The germline gives CDR1 SNHLY, CDR2 FYNNEI. Trimming cost V 4 bases and J 4 bases, with 13 bases left between them. The CDR3 extends over 15 amino acids. CDR3: CASSGFRGGTGELFF. CDR3 DNA: TGTGCCAGCAGTGGATTTCGGGGAGGCACCGGGGAGCTGTTTTTT.

The chain joins TRBV27 to TRBJ2-1; TRBD2 matches at 9 bases. In germline, CDR1 is MNHEY, CDR2 SMNVEV (reference sequence). The CDR3 sequence is 19 residues long. The V and J ends lost 5 bases and 6 bases, in that order; junction bases with no gene match: 20. CDR3 amino acids: CASSTPSGEGPRMFNEQFF. CDR3 sequence (DNA): TGTGCCAGCAGTACACCTAGCGGGGAGGGCCCTCGTATGTTCAATGAGCAGTTCTTC.

This chain joins TRBV19 and TRBJ2-3; 9 nucleotides align to TRBD1. There are 16 residues in the CDR3. V dropped 5 bases and J dropped 4; count of bases not matched to a gene: 10. The germline V gene has CDR1 LNHDA and CDR2 SQIVND (reference sequence). This chain's CDR3 is CASSGRDREWSDTQYF. The DNA of the CDR3 is TGTGCCAGTAGTGGGCGGGACAGGGAATGGTCAGATACGCAGTATTTT.

This clonotype has more than one count but fewer than ten. This sequence joins TRBV27 and TRBJ2-7, with a tentative D call TRBD1 (6 bases). The CDR3 runs 13 residues. Germline V lookup: CDR1 MNHEY, CDR2 SMNVEV (reference sequence). V was trimmed by 3 bases and J by 12 bases, leaving 18 bases between them. This chain's CDR3 is CASSFSQGALPYF. The CDR3 bases are TGTGCCAGCAGTTTTTCACAGGGCGCTCTCCCGTACTTC.

This clonotype was observed a handful of times. Written as DNA, the CDR3 is TGTGCCAGCAGCTTAGGTGGCAGGGGCTCCCCGGAGACCCAGTACTTC. It is translated as CASSLGGRGSPETQYF. This chain uses TRBV7-2 with TRBJ2-5, with D tentatively TRBD1 (6 bases). The CDR3 sequence is 16 residues long. CDR1 and CDR2 from the germline V gene are SGHTA and FQGNSA. The V gene lost 1 base and the J gene lost 5 bases, with 17 bases spanning the gap.

This clonotype was detected a few times. J is TRBJ2-2 and V is TRBV5-1; tentatively, D is TRBD1 (6 bases). CDR1 and CDR2 (germline): SGHRS, YFSETQ. Trimming took 6 bases from V and 1 from J, leaving 16 bases between them. The length of the CDR3 is 16 residues. CDR3 DNA sequence: TGCGCCAGCACCCCTTACGGGACACTGAACACCGGGGAGCTGTTTTTT. It specifies CASTPYGTLNTGELFF. The whole variable domain, remainder taken from reference TRBV5-1 and TRBJ2-2, is KAGVTQTPRYLIKTRGQQVTLSCSPISGHRSVSWYQQTPGQGLQFLFEYFSETQRNKGNFPGRFSGRQFSNSRSEMNVSTLELGDSALYLCASTPYGTLNTGELFFGEGSRLTVL.

This clonotype was seen a handful of times. The chain combines TRBV12-3 or TRBV12-4 with TRBJ1-2, with TRBD1 matching 7 bases. The J segment lost 2 bases and the V segment lost 6 bases, leaving 9 bases of the junction unmatched. The CDR3 is 15 amino acids. CDR3 nucleotides: TGTGCCAGCAGCCCAGGGGGGGGCCTGAACTATGGCTACACCTTC. This codes for CASSPGGGLNYGYTF.

The V and J genes are TRBV4-2 and TRBJ2-1; D unresolved. The CDR3 contains 15 residues. Trimming removed 0 bases from V and 2 bases from J, with 8 bases in between. Looked up from germline, CDR1 is LGHNA and CDR2 is YNFKEQ. The CDR3: CASSQDLTAYNEQFF. The CDR3 coding sequence is TGTGCCAGCAGCCAAGATCTAACAGCCTACAATGAGCAGTTCTTC.

The sample holds a few counts of this clonotype. The chain recombines TRBV20-1 with TRBJ1-2, with 8 bases fitting TRBD1. V trimming: 4 bases; J trimming: 4 bases; junction bases outside the gene matches: 8. CDR3 size: 14 residues. Germline V CDR1 and CDR2: DFQATT, SNEGSKA (reference sequence). CDR3 region: CSAIQQGGGYGYTF. CDR3 DNA sequence: TGCAGTGCTATACAACAGGGGGGAGGCTATGGCTACACCTTC.

This clonotype was seen a few times. The chain is built from TRBV5-1 and TRBJ2-5, with TRBD1 identical over 7 bases. CDR1 and CDR2 (germline): SGHRS, YFSETQ. The V and J ends lost 0 bases and 5 bases, in that order; junction bases with no gene match: 13. CDR3 length: 17 amino acids. The CDR3 here is CASSLAESAGGMETQYF. The CDR3 nucleotides read TGCGCCAGCAGCTTGGCCGAATCGGCAGGGGGTATGGAGACCCAGTACTTC.

The chain employs TRBV21-1 and TRBJ2-1; TRBD1 is the table's D call, not checked against the DNA. TRBV21-1 is a documented pseudogene. This CDR3 has 15 residues. Here the CDR3 DNA reads TGTGCCAGCAGCAACCCCTCGAGAACATACAATGAGCAGTTCTTC. Encoded protein: CASSNPSRTYNEQFF.